This T cell receptor (beta chain) appears in the sequencing data of a study of T cell responses to AZD1222 COVID-19 vaccine. Study-level results: The peak T cell response came first, and repertoires were sampled only after it. The span of vaccine-associated CD4 TCRs extended across spike, with dominance at 160-218 and 743-854. Baseline seropositives among AZD1222 recipients totaled only 5 to 7.

CDR1 is SQVTM and CDR2 is ANQGSEA in the germline V gene. The CDR3 has 12 amino acids. V lost 5 bases and J 4 bases, leaving 9 bases between the germline ends. Comment on this clone: The antigen is undetermined.

Sequencing was performed with immunoSEQ multiplex PCR; in TCRdb, only in-frame clones are kept and a portion is missing. The repertoire includes roughly 98,000 clones, approximately 84% of them detected once, and 12% to 15% sits in the top ten. The sequence was collected from an adult who received the AZD1222 COVID-19 vaccine. This specimen consisted of peripheral blood, obtained 28 days after the second AZD1222 dose. The gene calls are TRBV29-1 and TRBJ2-1; a weak D match, TRBD2 (6 bases). The CDR3 sequence is CSVNSGYNEQFF. The CDR3 nucleotides are TGCAGCGTTAATAGCGGTTACAATGAGCAGTTCTTC.